This TCR beta chain stems from a study of T-cell reconstitution after alpha-beta-depleted transplantation in children. The CDR3 spans 14 residues. Between the trimmed V and J ends, which lost 4 bases and 2 bases, there was a span of 12 bases. Germline CDR1 reads LNHDA; CDR2 reads SQIVND (reference sequence). The library targeted TCRbeta and was prepared with unique molecular identifiers. Using its own MiXCR run on the PCR reads, TCRdb lists one record per CDR3 protein. The sample contains some 200,000 distinct CDR3 sequences, around 10% of which appear only once. This clonotype was counted a few times.

V gene TRBV19 combines with J gene TRBJ2-7; D remains ambiguous. This receptor was taken from a human donor who donated a stem cell graft to a child with acute lymphoblastic leukemia. Source: PBMCs from the stem cell graft donor, taken from the stem cell graft. The CDR3 DNA is TGTGCCAGTAGTAGACGTTCAAGGGCCTACGAGCAGTACTTC. It specifies CASSRRSRAYEQYF. The full variable domain, its missing parts supplied by reference TRBV19 and TRBJ2-7, is DGGITQSPKYLFRKEGQNVTLSCEQNLNHDAMYWYRQDPGQGLRLIYYSQIVNDFQKGDIAEGYSVSREKKESFPLTVTSAQKNPTAFYLCASSRRSRAYEQYFGPGTRLTVT.